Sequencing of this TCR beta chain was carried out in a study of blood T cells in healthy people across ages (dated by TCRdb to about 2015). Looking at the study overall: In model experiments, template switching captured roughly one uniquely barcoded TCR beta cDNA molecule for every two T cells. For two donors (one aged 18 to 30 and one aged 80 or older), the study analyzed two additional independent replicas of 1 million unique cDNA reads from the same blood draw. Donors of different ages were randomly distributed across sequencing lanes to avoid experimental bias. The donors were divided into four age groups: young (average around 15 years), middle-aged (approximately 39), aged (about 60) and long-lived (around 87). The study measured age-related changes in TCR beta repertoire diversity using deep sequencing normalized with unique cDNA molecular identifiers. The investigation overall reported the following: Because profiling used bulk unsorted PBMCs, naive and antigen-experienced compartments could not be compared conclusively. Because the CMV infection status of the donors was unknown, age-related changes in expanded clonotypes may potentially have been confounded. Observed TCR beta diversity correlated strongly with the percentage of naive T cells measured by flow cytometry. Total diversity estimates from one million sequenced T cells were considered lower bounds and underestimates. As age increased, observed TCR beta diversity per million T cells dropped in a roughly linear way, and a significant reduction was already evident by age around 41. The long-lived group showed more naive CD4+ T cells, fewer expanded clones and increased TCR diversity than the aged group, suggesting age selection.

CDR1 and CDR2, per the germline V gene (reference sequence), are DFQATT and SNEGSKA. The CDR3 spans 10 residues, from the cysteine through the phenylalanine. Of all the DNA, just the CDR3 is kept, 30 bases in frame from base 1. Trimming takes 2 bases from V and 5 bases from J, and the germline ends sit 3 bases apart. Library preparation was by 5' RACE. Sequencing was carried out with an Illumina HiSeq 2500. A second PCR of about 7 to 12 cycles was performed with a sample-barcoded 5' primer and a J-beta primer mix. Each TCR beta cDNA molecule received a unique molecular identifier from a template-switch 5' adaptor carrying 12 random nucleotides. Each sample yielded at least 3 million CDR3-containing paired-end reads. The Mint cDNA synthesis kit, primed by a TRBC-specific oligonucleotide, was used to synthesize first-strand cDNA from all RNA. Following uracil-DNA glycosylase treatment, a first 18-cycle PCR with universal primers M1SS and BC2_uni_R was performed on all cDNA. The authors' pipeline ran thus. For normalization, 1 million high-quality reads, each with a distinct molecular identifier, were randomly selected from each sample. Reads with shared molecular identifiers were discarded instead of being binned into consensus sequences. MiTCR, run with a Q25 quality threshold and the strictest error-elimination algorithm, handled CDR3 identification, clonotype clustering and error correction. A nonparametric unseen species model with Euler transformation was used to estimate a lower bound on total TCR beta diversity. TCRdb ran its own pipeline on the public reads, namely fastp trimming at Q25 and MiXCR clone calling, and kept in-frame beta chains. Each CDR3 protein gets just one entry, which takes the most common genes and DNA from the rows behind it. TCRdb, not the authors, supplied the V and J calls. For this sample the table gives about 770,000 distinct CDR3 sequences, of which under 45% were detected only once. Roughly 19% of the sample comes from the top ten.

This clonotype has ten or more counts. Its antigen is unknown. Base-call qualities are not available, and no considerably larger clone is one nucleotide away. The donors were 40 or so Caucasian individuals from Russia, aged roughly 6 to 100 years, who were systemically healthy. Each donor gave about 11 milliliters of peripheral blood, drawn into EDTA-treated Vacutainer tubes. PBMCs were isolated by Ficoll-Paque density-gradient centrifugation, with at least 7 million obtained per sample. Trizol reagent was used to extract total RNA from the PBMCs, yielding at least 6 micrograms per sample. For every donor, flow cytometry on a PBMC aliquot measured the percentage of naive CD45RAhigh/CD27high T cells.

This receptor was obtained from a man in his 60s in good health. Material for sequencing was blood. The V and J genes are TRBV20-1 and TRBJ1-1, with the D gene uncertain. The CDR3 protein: CSARRTEAFF. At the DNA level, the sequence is TGCAGTGCTAGAAGAACTGAAGCTTTCTTT.